The 28 T cell receptor beta chains below come from one sample, sequenced in a study of cytomegalovirus exposure and HLA in healthy donors. Primers for the PCR totalled 60 Vbeta and 13 Jbeta. This table comes from immunoSEQ multiplex PCR, and its TCRdb copy is limited to in-frame clones, with some not included. This table has 150,000 to 180,000 clones, approximately 84% appearing once. The sequencing input was PBMCs. The receptors stem from a woman aged 18-30 years in good health and CMV-seronegative.

CDR3 in DNA: TGTGCCAGCAGTTATAGGCAGGGGTCAAGGGAAAAACTGTTTTTT. Protein product: CASSYRQGSREKLFF. J is TRBJ1-4 and V is TRBV7-9; possibly TRBD1 for D (6 bases). This CDR3 contains 15 residues. Germline V lookup: CDR1 SEHNR, CDR2 FQNEAQ (reference sequence). The V end lost 6 bases, the J end lost 8 bases, and 19 bases lay between the germline ends.

The chain couples TRBV9 to TRBJ2-3; 11 bases agree with TRBD2. The CDR3 length is 18 residues. The germline V gene encodes CDR1 SGDLS and CDR2 YYNGEE. The J segment lost 0 bases and the V segment lost 3 bases, leaving 9 bases of the junction unmatched. CDR3 sequence reads: CASSAHLAGGTSTDTQYF. The CDR3 nucleotides read TGTGCCAGCAGCGCCCACCTAGCGGGGGGTACTAGCACAGATACGCAGTATTTT.

V and J are TRBV5-6 and TRBJ2-7, with 7 positions matching TRBD1. The junction had 9 bases not matched to a gene; V was cut back by 5 bases and J by 1 base. CDR3 size: 15 residues. The germline CDR1 and CDR2 sequences are SGHDT and YYEEEE. The CDR3 protein is CASRGQKFLSYEQYF. The CDR3 DNA reads as TGTGCCAGCAGGGGACAGAAGTTTCTTTCCTACGAGCAGTACTTC.

DNA for the CDR3: TGTGCCAGCAGCTTAAGGAGCCAGGACAGGGGGGGCTACACCTTC. This gives the protein CASSLRSQDRGGYTF. V is TRBV7-2 and J is TRBJ1-2; 10 positions match TRBD1. J was trimmed by 8 bases and V by 2 bases; bases with no gene match: 8. CDR3 length equals 15 residues. Germline V gene data show CDR1 as SGHTA and CDR2 as FQGNSA.

In this sample, this clone turned up once. The rearrangement uses TRBV7-2 and TRBJ2-4; 8 nucleotides align to TRBD2. V lost 6 bases to trimming and J lost 0 bases; unmatched junction nucleotides: 13. The germline V gene encodes CDR1 SGHTA and CDR2 FQGNSA. The CDR3 contains 18 residues. CDR3 loop: CASRPGTRGPIAKNIQYF. Here the CDR3 DNA reads TGTGCCAGCAGACCCGGGACTAGGGGACCCATAGCCAAAAACATTCAGTACTTC.

The rearrangement links TRBV7-8 to TRBJ2-7, with D uncertain. V was shortened by 5 bases and J by 7 bases, with 12 bases between the two germline ends. The CDR3 covers 12 residues. CDR1 and CDR2 from the germline V gene are SGHVS and FQNEAQ. This CDR3 is CASSPLLREQYF. The CDR3 bases are TGTGCCAGCAGCCCCTTACTTCGGGAGCAGTACTTC.

V usage is TRBV6-6 and J usage is TRBJ2-2; TRBD1 matches 9 bases. Per the germline V gene, CDR1 is MNHNY and CDR2 is SVGAGI (reference sequence). The CDR3 consists of 14 residues. V was clipped by 6 bases and J by 7 bases; unmatched bases: 6. The CDR3 sequence: CASRIQGAGGELFF. CDR3 coding DNA: TGTGCCAGCAGAATACAGGGGGCGGGCGGGGAGCTGTTTTTT.

Only one count was recorded for this clone. CDR3 nucleotides: TGTGCCAGCAGCCCCGAGCGGAAGTCCTACGAGCAGTACTTC. Its translation: CASSPERKSYEQYF. The genes are TRBV7-2 and TRBJ2-7; possibly TRBD2 for D (5 bases). The CDR3 extends over 14 amino acids. Trimming took 5 bases from V and 1 from J, leaving 12 bases between them. Germline V lookup: CDR1 SGHTA, CDR2 FQGNSA.

Only one count was recorded for this clone. The chain joins TRBV28 to TRBJ1-4; the D is unclear. Germline V gene data show CDR1 as MDHEN and CDR2 as SYDVKM. The ends were cut back, 7 bases at V and 0 bases at J, with 15 bases in the middle. This CDR3 comprises 16 residues. CDR3 in amino acids: CASTSMTETTNEKLFF. The DNA for the CDR3 is TGTGCCAGCACTTCGATGACGGAGACAACTAATGAAAAACTGTTTTTT.

The chain uses TRBV19 and TRBJ2-2; 9 bases are shared with TRBD2. CDR3 length: 16 amino acids. Trimming at V came to 3 bases and at J to 6 bases, leaving 8 bases not matched to a gene. Germline-derived CDR1 and CDR2 are LNHDA and SQIVND (reference sequence). CDR3 coding DNA: TGTGCCAGTAGTATCAGCCGGCGGGGGGGCTCCGGGGAGCTGTTTTTT. Translating gives CASSISRRGGSGELFF.

This chain connects TRBV30 to TRBJ1-1, with TRBD1 matching over 8 bases. V lost 3 bases to trimming and J lost 0 bases; unmatched junction nucleotides: 12. Germline CDR1 and CDR2: GTSNPN and SVGIG (reference sequence). The CDR3 runs to 17 residues. CDR3 residues: CAWSLAGRGLVNTEAFF. The CDR3 DNA reads TGTGCCTGGAGCTTAGCGGGCAGGGGGCTGGTGAACACTGAAGCTTTCTTT.

The chain uses TRBV6-6 and TRBJ2-5; 12 nucleotides agree with TRBD1. V dropped 6 bases and J dropped 7; count of bases not matched to a gene: 3. Germline values: CDR1 MNHNY, CDR2 SVGAGI (reference sequence). The CDR3 length is 13 residues. CDR3: CASRGQGAGTQYF. The CDR3 DNA reads TGTGCCAGCAGGGGACAGGGGGCTGGGACCCAGTACTTC.

Written as DNA, the CDR3 is TGTGCCATCAGGGGAGACGGGTCCTTAGCTGGAAACACCATATATTTT. It encodes CAIRGDGSLAGNTIYF. The chain recombines TRBV10-3 with TRBJ1-3, with D hard to call. Looked up from germline, CDR1 is ENHRY and CDR2 is SYGVKD. V was cut by 6 bases and J by 2 bases, with 17 bases left in between. The CDR3 loop spans 16 amino acids.

This clone has a handful of counts. The chain uses TRBV7-2 and TRBJ2-1; D is undetermined. This CDR3 comprises 14 residues. Germline assignment: CDR1 SGHTA and CDR2 FQGNSA. Trimming shortened V by 5 bases and J by 0 bases, and 8 bases separated the two germline ends. DNA for the CDR3: TGTGCCAGCAGCGTAATTAGCTCCTACAATGAGCAGTTCTTC. Its translation is CASSVISSYNEQFF.

The chain recombines TRBV30 with TRBJ2-3; 8 bases line up with TRBD2. This CDR3 region has 15 residues. CDR1 GTSNPN and CDR2 SVGIG come from the germline V gene (reference sequence). V lost 2 bases to trimming and J lost 4 bases; unmatched junction nucleotides: 8. Written as DNA, the CDR3 is TGTGCCTGGAGTAAAATCGCGGGGGGTGCAGATACGCAGTATTTT. Translated: CAWSKIAGGADTQYF.

The chain links TRBV19 to TRBJ2-4; perhaps TRBD2 as D (6 bases). This CDR3 contains 20 residues. The germline V and J ends were trimmed by 3 bases and 0 bases, with 24 bases remaining between them. Germline V gene data show CDR1 as LNHDA and CDR2 as SQIVND (reference sequence). CDR3 sequence reads: CASSMGVPGVRRLAKNIQYF. The DNA for the CDR3 is TGTGCCAGTAGTATGGGGGTACCGGGGGTTCGGCGTCTAGCCAAAAACATTCAGTACTTC.

The chain recombines TRBV28 with TRBJ1-2; D gene unclear. This CDR3 region has 15 residues. Germline CDR1 and CDR2: MDHEN and SYDVKM. V lost 7 bases and J 2 bases, leaving 17 bases between the germline ends. The chain's CDR3 is CASTPGRRVNYGYTF. CDR3 sequence (DNA): TGTGCCAGCACCCCGGGTAGGAGGGTAAACTATGGCTACACCTTC.

This chain uses TRBV2 with TRBJ2-5; D perhaps matches TRBD2 (6 bases). CDR3 length: 12 amino acids. Looked up from germline, CDR1 is SNHLY and CDR2 is FYNNEI. Between the trimmed V and J ends, which lost 11 bases and 8 bases, there was a span of 18 bases. CDR3 DNA: TGTGCCTGCCGCGGGGTAAAGAGTACCCAGTACTTC. This sequence encodes CACRGVKSTQYF. The complete variable domain, with remaining parts taken from reference TRBV2 and TRBJ2-5, reads EPEVTQTPSHQVTQMGQEVILRCVPISNHLYFYWYRQILGQKVEFLVSFYNNEISEKSEIFDDQFSVERPDGSNFTLKIRSTKLEDSAMYFCACRGVKSTQYFGPGTRLLVL.

The chain carries TRBV7-2 and TRBJ1-1; weak D call: TRBD1 (6 bases). The V and J ends lost 2 bases and 5 bases respectively, with 15 bases between them. The CDR3 sequence is 15 residues long. Germline lookup yields CDR1 SGHTA and CDR2 FQGNSA. The CDR3 coding sequence is TGTGCCAGCAGCTTATCGGTCAGCCAGGGGACTGAAGCTTTCTTT. Its protein product is CASSLSVSQGTEAFF.

A few counts support this clone. The chain combines TRBV10-3 with TRBJ1-4; a weak D match, TRBD1 (6 bases). V was shortened by 6 bases and J by 7 bases, with 15 bases between the two germline ends. CDR1 and CDR2 (germline): ENHRY, SYGVKD. The CDR3 contains 14 residues. The CDR3 DNA sequence: TGTGCCATCAGCGAGGGGGGGGCAAGTGAAAAACTGTTTTTT. This encodes CAISEGGASEKLFF.

For this clone: The same CDR3 also results from other DNA sequences found in this sample. The V gene is TRBV2, the J gene TRBJ2-1; D gene ambiguous. From germline, CDR1 is SNHLY and CDR2 FYNNEI. This CDR3 spans 11 amino acids. V dropped 8 bases and J dropped 3 bases, with 5 bases sitting between them. The CDR3 DNA sequence: TGTGCCAGCTCCCTCTACAATGAGCAGTTCTTC. It specifies CASSLYNEQFF.

The chain has TRBV7-3 and TRBJ2-1; possible D gene TRBD2, 5 bases. Trimming stripped 11 bases from V and 5 bases from J, with 10 bases between. CDR1 and CDR2 (germline): SGHTA, FQGTGA. This CDR3 region has 11 residues. CDR3 sequence: CASGRDNEQFF. The CDR3 DNA reads as TGTGCCTCGGGAAGGGACAATGAGCAGTTCTTC.

V is TRBV29-1 and J is TRBJ2-3, with TRBD1 identical over 7 bases. Trimming cost V 3 bases and J 4 bases; bases outside gene matches: 4. CDR1 is SQVTM, CDR2 ANQGSEA, per germline. The CDR3 sequence is 13 residues long. The DNA for the CDR3 is TGCAGCGTTGATGACACAGGGGCAGATACGCAGTATTTT. Its protein product is CSVDDTGADTQYF.

The CDR3 sequence is CASSLSGTGVWETQYF. In nucleotides, the CDR3 is TGTGCCAGCAGTTTATCGGGGACAGGGGTCTGGGAGACCCAGTACTTC. The chain has TRBV28 and TRBJ2-5; TRBD1 aligns across 10 bases. The ends lost 1 base at V and 5 bases at J; junction bases unmatched: 7. This CDR3 is 16 amino acids long. Looked up from germline, CDR1 is MDHEN and CDR2 is SYDVKM.

V and J are TRBV2 and TRBJ2-7, with 9 bases aligning to TRBD1. V was clipped by 6 bases and J by 5 bases; unmatched bases: 8. The CDR3 extends over 14 amino acids. CDR1 is SNHLY and CDR2 is FYNNEI in the germline V gene. The CDR3 sequence is CASRAGTGLHEQYF. In nucleotides, the CDR3 is TGTGCCAGCAGGGCCGGGACAGGGTTACACGAGCAGTACTTC.

This clone was detected only once. The J gene is TRBJ2-7, the V gene TRBV4-2; 7 bases align to TRBD2. The length of the CDR3 is 14 residues. V gave up 2 bases and J gave up 2 bases; unmatched junction bases: 3. The V gene's germline CDR1 is LGHNA and CDR2 YNFKEQ. CDR3 sequence (DNA): TGTGCCAGCAGCCAACTTGGACTAGCCTACGAGCAGTACTTC. Its translation: CASSQLGLAYEQYF.

The chain joins TRBV28 to TRBJ1-1; D gene unclear. This CDR3 has 14 amino acids. Germline V gene data show CDR1 as MDHEN and CDR2 as SYDVKM. Trimming removed 2 bases from V and 2 bases from J, with 9 bases in between. CDR3 sequence: CASSLAAGNTEAFF. The CDR3 bases are TGTGCCAGCAGTTTAGCCGCGGGAAACACTGAAGCTTTCTTT.

In the case of this clone: Other DNA sequences within the sample encode an identical CDR3. This rearrangement joins TRBV5-1 to TRBJ1-2; maybe TRBD1 (5 bases). The germline gives CDR1 SGHRS, CDR2 YFSETQ. The CDR3 is 14 residues long. Between the trimmed V and J ends, which lost 4 bases and 4 bases, there was a span of 14 bases. The CDR3 bases are TGCGCCAGCAGCCCCGGGGGAGAGGGCTATGGCTACACCTTC. It is translated as CASSPGGEGYGYTF.